The 28 T cell receptor beta chains given below trace back to one sample, sequenced in a study of T cells in Graves' hyperthyroidism and ophthalmopathy. Amplified TCR beta CDR3 regions derived from RNA transcripts. The HTBI primer set was used in a first-round RT-PCR of the TCR CDR3. TCRdb analysed the multiplex PCR reads with MiXCR anew, one entry per CDR3 protein. This table holds some 460,000 distinct CDR3 sequences, around 14% found once. The sample consisted of blood. The receptor source for this set is a woman aged 18 to 35 with Graves' hyperthyroidism.

This clonotype has at least ten counts. The chain links TRBV7-2 to TRBJ2-7; D is ambiguous. Per the germline V gene, CDR1 is SGHTA and CDR2 is FQGNSA. The CDR3 runs to 14 residues. Trimming stripped 2 bases from V and 5 bases from J, with 13 bases between. The CDR3 DNA reads as TGTGCCAGCAGCTTATACAGCTCCGCCCACGAGCAGTACTTC. Translated, it gives CASSLYSSAHEQYF.

V is TRBV29-1 and J is TRBJ1-3; 8 bases align to TRBD1. The J segment lost 5 bases and the V segment lost 3 bases, leaving 9 bases of the junction unmatched. The CDR3 has 15 residues. Per germline, CDR1 SQVTM and CDR2 ANQGSEA. The CDR3 reads CSVELQGVKRNTIYF. The CDR3 DNA sequence: TGCAGCGTTGAGCTACAGGGGGTCAAAAGAAACACCATATATTTT.

This clonotype occurred many times. V is TRBV20-1 and J is TRBJ2-7, with 9 bases aligning to TRBD1. The CDR3 totals 16 residues. The V segment lost 4 bases and the J segment 1 base; nucleotides outside the gene matches: 11. CDR1 DFQATT and CDR2 SNEGSKA come from the germline V gene (reference sequence). For the CDR3, the DNA is TGCAGTGCTACCAAAGAGCACAGGGGGCGATCCTACGAGCAGTACTTC. The encoded protein is CSATKEHRGRSYEQYF.

This clonotype has a count of ten or more. The chain joins TRBV5-1 to TRBJ1-1, with no clear D. The CDR3 consists of 13 residues. V gave up 4 bases and J gave up 4 bases, with 11 bases separating them. The germline gives CDR1 SGHRS, CDR2 YFSETQ. The CDR3 loop is CASSTWGGTEAFF. The CDR3 nucleotides are TGCGCCAGCAGCACCTGGGGAGGCACTGAAGCTTTCTTT. Full variable domain (rest looked up from reference TRBV5-1 and TRBJ1-1): KAGVTQTPRYLIKTRGQQVTLSCSPISGHRSVSWYQQTPGQGLQFLFEYFSETQRNKGNFPGRFSGRQFSNSRSEMNVSTLELGDSALYLCASSTWGGTEAFFGQGTRLTVV.

This clonotype was detected many times. The V and J genes are TRBV6-1 and TRBJ1-5, with 11 bases fitting TRBD1. J lost 5 bases, V lost 5 bases, and 2 bases had no gene match. The CDR3 is 14 residues long. From germline, CDR1 is MNHNS and CDR2 SASEGT. The CDR3 DNA follows: TGTGCCAGCAGTCCGGACAGGGGGCATCAGCCCCAGCATTTT. Amino acid sequence: CASSPDRGHQPQHF.

This clonotype has at least ten counts. Sequence at one end of the junction differs from germline and may be a read error. This chain connects TRBV20-1 to TRBJ2-7; possible D gene TRBD1, 6 bases. Germline lookup yields CDR1 DFQATT and CDR2 SNEGSKA (reference sequence). CDR3 length: 13 amino acids. CDR3 DNA sequence: TGCAGTGCTCCAGGACAGCTGATTTACGGGCAGTACTTC. Protein product: CSAPGQLIYGQYF.

There are many counts of this clonotype. In nucleotides, the CDR3 is TGTGCCAGCAGCTCGAGCGGGAACCCCTACAATGAGCAGTTCTTC. It yields the protein CASSSSGNPYNEQFF. J is TRBJ2-1 and V is TRBV11-2, with 7 nucleotides matching TRBD2. Germline-derived CDR1 and CDR2 are SGHAT and FQNNGV. V was clipped by 4 bases and J by 2 bases; unmatched bases: 5. The CDR3 extends over 15 amino acids. The full variable domain, with the rest looked up from reference TRBV11-2 and TRBJ2-1, is EAGVAQSPRYKIIEKRQSVAFWCNPISGHATLYWYQQILGQGPKLLIQFQNNGVVDDSQLPKDRFSAERLKGVDSTLKIQPAKLEDSAVYLCASSSSGNPYNEQFFGPGTRLTVL.

This chain uses TRBV5-5 with TRBJ2-3; 7 bases map to TRBD1. Per germline, CDR1 SGHKS and CDR2 YYEKEE (reference sequence). This CDR3 region has 17 residues. The V gene end was trimmed by 3 bases and the J gene end by 0 bases; junction bases not matched to a gene: 10. The CDR3 region has the DNA TGTGCCAGCAGCTACAGGGACAGCTCGAGTAGCACAGATACGCAGTATTTT. Amino acid sequence: CASSYRDSSSSTDTQYF.

This clonotype was seen many times. The rearrangement links TRBV19 to TRBJ2-7; 9 nucleotides align to TRBD2. This CDR3 is built from 16 residues. J lost 2 bases, V lost 3 bases, and 8 bases had no gene match. The germline V gene has CDR1 LNHDA and CDR2 SQIVND (reference sequence). The CDR3 loop is CASSIRGAGGPYEQYF. CDR3 bases: TGTGCCAGTAGTATCCGGGGGGCGGGAGGGCCCTACGAGCAGTACTTC.

This clonotype was counted only a few times. The chain couples TRBV27 to TRBJ2-3; 7 bases line up with TRBD2. The CDR3 is 15 residues long. CDR1 and CDR2 (germline): MNHEY, SMNVEV (reference sequence). The V gene end was trimmed by 4 bases and the J gene end by 2 bases; junction bases not matched to a gene: 6. CDR3 loop: CASSSWGGYTDTQYF. DNA for the CDR3: TGTGCCAGCAGTTCGTGGGGGGGGTACACAGATACGCAGTATTTT.

This clonotype has only a few counts. V and J are TRBV29-1 and TRBJ1-1; a weak D match, TRBD1 (5 bases). Germline CDR1 and CDR2: SQVTM and ANQGSEA. Trimming left V 8 bases short and J 10 bases short, with 23 bases between. The CDR3 covers 13 residues. The CDR3 sequence is CSSTLGGSVGAFF. The CDR3 bases are TGCAGCTCAACCCTGGGGGGTTCCGTCGGAGCTTTCTTT.

This clonotype came up many times. The chain combines TRBV12-3 or TRBV12-4 with TRBJ2-3; D gene unclear. Trimming pared 1 base from V and 6 bases from J, leaving 8 bases between. CDR3 length: 13 amino acids. This CDR3 reads CASSLVGIDTQYF. CDR3 DNA: TGTGCCAGCAGTTTAGTGGGGATTGATACGCAGTATTTT.

This clonotype came up many times. The chain joins TRBV28 to TRBJ1-5; D might be TRBD1 (6 bases). CDR1 and CDR2 (germline): MDHEN, SYDVKM. This CDR3 spans 15 amino acids. The germline V and J ends were trimmed by 5 bases and 4 bases, with 15 bases remaining between them. The CDR3 is CASSPGQFGNQPQHF. The CDR3 nucleotides read TGTGCCAGCAGTCCCGGACAGTTTGGGAATCAGCCCCAGCATTTT.

The chain joins TRBV5-1 to TRBJ1-6, with D tentatively TRBD1 (5 bases). The V end was cut by 4 bases, the J end by 8 bases, with 13 bases between. Germline CDR1 reads SGHRS; CDR2 reads YFSETQ. This CDR3 has 14 amino acids. The DNA of the CDR3 is TGCGCCAGCAGCCAGGGACGGTTAGATTCACCCCTCCACTTT. Translated, it gives CASSQGRLDSPLHF.

In regard to this clonotype: This could be a read error, since a much larger clone is one nucleotide away. The chain uses TRBV19 and TRBJ2-7, with 7 bases identical to TRBD1. CDR3 length: 14 amino acids. Germline-derived CDR1 and CDR2 are LNHDA and SQIVND (reference sequence). J lost 5 bases, V lost 3 bases, and 7 bases had no gene match. CDR3 DNA: TGTGCCAGTAGTATGTGGATAGGGGGCAACGAGCAGTACTTC. This gives the protein CASSMWIGGNEQYF. Full variable domain (remainder filled in from reference TRBV19 and TRBJ2-7): DGGITQSPKYLFRKEGQNVTLSCEQNLNHDAMYWYRQDPGQGLRLIYYSQIVNDFQKGDIAEGYSVSREKKESFPLTVTSAQKNPTAFYLCASSMWIGGNEQYFGPGTRLTVT.

In this sample, this clonotype turned up many times. The CDR3 DNA is TGTGCCAGCTGGGCGGTGGGGACTAGCGGGAGAAATGAGCAGTTCTTC. It codes for CASWAVGTSGRNEQFF. The chain uses TRBV2 and TRBJ2-1; 14 bases line up with TRBD2. V lost 8 bases and J lost 7; bases outside the gene matches: 10. The length of the CDR3 is 16 residues. The germline V gene encodes CDR1 SNHLY and CDR2 FYNNEI. The variable domain in full, completed from reference TRBV2 and TRBJ2-1, reads EPEVTQTPSHQVTQMGQEVILRCVPISNHLYFYWYRQILGQKVEFLVSFYNNEISEKSEIFDDQFSVERPDGSNFTLKIRSTKLEDSAMYFCASWAVGTSGRNEQFFGPGTRLTVL.

The chain has TRBV5-4 and TRBJ2-7; a possible D gene is TRBD2 (5 bases). Germline V gene data show CDR1 as SGHNT and CDR2 as YYREEE (reference sequence). This CDR3 region has 14 residues. Between the trimmed V and J ends, which lost 4 bases and 5 bases, there was a span of 16 bases. Written as DNA, the CDR3 is TGTGCCAGCAGCCCCATGGGGAGCCCCCACGAGCAGTACTTC. It translates to CASSPMGSPHEQYF.

In this sample, this clonotype turned up a few times. Written as DNA, the CDR3 is TGCGCCAGCAGCTCGCGACAGGGGATTTCCTACGAGCAGTACTTC. This translates into CASSSRQGISYEQYF. The V and J genes are TRBV4-1 and TRBJ2-7; 8 bases are shared with TRBD1. Germline CDR1 reads MGHRA; CDR2 reads YSYEKL. V was pared by 5 bases and J by 1 base, with 7 bases of the junction left unmatched. CDR3 size: 15 residues.

This clonotype was counted many times. This chain connects TRBV24-1 to TRBJ2-3, with 7 bases aligning to TRBD2. The CDR3 consists of 16 residues. After removal of 4 bases from V and 6 bases from J, the junction contained 12 bases not matched to a gene. Germline V CDR1 and CDR2: KGHDR, SFDVKD. CDR3 region: CATSDREASRSDTQYF. The CDR3 DNA is TGTGCCACCAGTGACCGGGAGGCCAGCAGATCCGATACGCAGTATTTT.

This clonotype occurred many times. This chain connects TRBV12-3 or TRBV12-4 to TRBJ2-4; 10 positions agree with TRBD2. Unmatched junction bases numbered 7, after V lost 6 bases and J lost 2 bases. CDR3 size: 16 residues. CDR3: CASSRGTSGTKNIQYF. CDR3 in DNA: TGTGCCAGCAGCCGCGGAACTAGCGGGACCAAAAACATTCAGTACTTC.

This clonotype was counted many times. The genes are TRBV3-1 and TRBJ1-4; the D is unclear. This CDR3 has 15 amino acids. Germline V CDR1 and CDR2: LGHDT, YNNKEL (reference sequence). Trimming pared 5 bases from V and 7 bases from J, leaving 17 bases between. The CDR3 sequence: CASSSDDTGGEKLFF. The DNA for the CDR3 is TGTGCCAGCAGCTCGGACGACACGGGAGGTGAAAAACTGTTTTTT.

This clonotype was counted at least ten times. This sequence joins TRBV27 and TRBJ2-3, with 9 bases that match TRBD1. With V trimmed by 7 bases and J by 4 bases, 12 bases remained unmatched. The CDR3 length is 16 residues. From germline, CDR1 is MNHEY and CDR2 SMNVEV (reference sequence). The CDR3 here is CASTNLGQGFADTQYF. CDR3 nucleotide sequence: TGTGCCAGCACCAACCTCGGACAGGGGTTCGCAGATACGCAGTATTTT.

The V and J genes are TRBV6-1 and TRBJ1-5; 8 bases line up with TRBD1. The length of the CDR3 is 17 residues. Germline CDR1 MNHNS, CDR2 SASEGT. V was pared by 6 bases and J by 5 bases, with 15 bases of the junction left unmatched. Written as DNA, the CDR3 is TGTGCCAGCAGCCCCCTCAGACAGGGGACGGGCGATCAGCCCCAGCATTTT. As protein: CASSPLRQGTGDQPQHF.

This clonotype was seen at least ten times. The chain employs TRBV6-5 and TRBJ1-1, with D hard to call. V lost 2 bases and J 11 bases, leaving 15 bases between the germline ends. This CDR3 has 13 residues. The germline CDR1 and CDR2 sequences are MNHEY and SVGAGI. The CDR3 loop reads CASSYAGERTAFF. CDR3 bases: TGTGCCAGCAGTTACGCCGGAGAGAGGACGGCTTTCTTT.

This chain uses TRBV4-2 with TRBJ1-6; a weak D match, TRBD1 (6 bases). CDR3 size: 15 residues. The germline CDR1 and CDR2 sequences are LGHNA and YNFKEQ. V was pared by 4 bases and J by 5 bases, with 12 bases between. For the CDR3, the DNA is TGTGCCAGCAGCCCGGGGGGCGAGGATAATTCACCCCTCCACTTT. It translates to CASSPGGEDNSPLHF.

The rearrangement uses TRBV7-9 and TRBJ2-4; 7 positions match TRBD2. V shed 5 bases, J shed 1 base, and the junction held 8 bases outside the gene matches. The CDR3 loop spans 16 amino acids. Germline-derived CDR1 and CDR2 are SEHNR and FQNEAQ (reference sequence). CDR3 in DNA: TGTGCCAGCAGCAGGTTTTTCGGGAGGGCCAAAAACATTCAGTACTTC. Amino acid sequence: CASSRFFGRAKNIQYF. The whole variable domain, remainder taken from reference TRBV7-9 and TRBJ2-4, is DTGVSQNPRHKITKRGQNVTFRCDPISEHNRLYWYRQTLGQGPEFLTYFQNEAQLEKSRLLSDRFSAERPKGSFSTLEIQRTEQGDSAMYLCASSRFFGRAKNIQYFGAGTRLSVL.

V gene TRBV7-9 combines with J gene TRBJ2-1; TRBD2 matches 13 bases. CDR1 is SEHNR and CDR2 is FQNEAQ in the germline V gene (reference sequence). The CDR3 contains 15 residues. V shed 5 bases and J 8 bases; nucleotides not matched to a gene: 6. In nucleotides, the CDR3 is TGTGCCAGCAGCCCCCCACTAGCGGGAGGGCATGAGCAGTTCTTC. Encoded protein: CASSPPLAGGHEQFF. Using reference TRBV7-9 and TRBJ2-1 for the parts outside the CDR3, the full variable domain is DTGVSQNPRHKITKRGQNVTFRCDPISEHNRLYWYRQTLGQGPEFLTYFQNEAQLEKSRLLSDRFSAERPKGSFSTLEIQRTEQGDSAMYLCASSPPLAGGHEQFFGPGTRLTVL.

In its sample, this clonotype was seen many times. This chain connects TRBV20-1 to TRBJ1-5; no clear D gene. Germline CDR1 is DFQATT and CDR2 is SNEGSKA (reference sequence). Trimming removed 0 bases at V and 7 bases at J, with 13 bases between. This CDR3 is 14 amino acids long. The CDR3 DNA sequence: TGCAGTGCTAGAGAGGGCAGGCTAGGGCAGCCCCAGCATTTT. Translated, it gives CSAREGRLGQPQHF.